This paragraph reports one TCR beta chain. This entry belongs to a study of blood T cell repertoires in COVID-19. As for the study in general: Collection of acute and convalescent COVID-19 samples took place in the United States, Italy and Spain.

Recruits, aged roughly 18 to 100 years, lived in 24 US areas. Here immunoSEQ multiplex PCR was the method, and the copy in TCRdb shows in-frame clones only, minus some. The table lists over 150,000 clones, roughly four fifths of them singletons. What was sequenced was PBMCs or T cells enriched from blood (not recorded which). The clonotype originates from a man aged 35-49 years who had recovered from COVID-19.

DNA for the CDR3: TGTGCCAGCACCCGGGACAGAAGCTCCTACGAGCAGTACTTC. This translates into CASTRDRSSYEQYF. The V call is TRBV2, the J call TRBJ2-7, with TRBD1 matching 7 bases. This CDR3 contains 14 residues. In germline, CDR1 is SNHLY, CDR2 FYNNEI. The ends lost 7 bases at V and 0 bases at J; junction bases unmatched: 6.